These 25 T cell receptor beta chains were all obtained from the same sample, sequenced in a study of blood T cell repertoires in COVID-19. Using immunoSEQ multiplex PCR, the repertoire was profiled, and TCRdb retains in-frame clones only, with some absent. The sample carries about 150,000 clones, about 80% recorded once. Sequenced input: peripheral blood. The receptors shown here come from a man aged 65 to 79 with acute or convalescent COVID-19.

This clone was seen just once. CDR3 DNA sequence: TGTGCCAGCAGCCCGGGACTAGGGGGCACAGATACGCAGTATTTT. It specifies CASSPGLGGTDTQYF. This chain uses TRBV6-6 with TRBJ2-3; the match to TRBD2 covers 8 bases. Germline V gene data show CDR1 as MNHNY and CDR2 as SVGAGI (reference sequence). V gave up 6 bases and J gave up 1 base; unmatched junction bases: 6. The CDR3 is 15 residues long.

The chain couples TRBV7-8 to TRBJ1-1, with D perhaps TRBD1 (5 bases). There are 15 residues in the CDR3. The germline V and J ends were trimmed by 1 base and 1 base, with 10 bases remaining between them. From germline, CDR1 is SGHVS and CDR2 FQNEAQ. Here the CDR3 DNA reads TGTGCCAGCAGCTTAGGGTCCACAGGGAACACTGAAGCTTTCTTT. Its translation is CASSLGSTGNTEAFF.

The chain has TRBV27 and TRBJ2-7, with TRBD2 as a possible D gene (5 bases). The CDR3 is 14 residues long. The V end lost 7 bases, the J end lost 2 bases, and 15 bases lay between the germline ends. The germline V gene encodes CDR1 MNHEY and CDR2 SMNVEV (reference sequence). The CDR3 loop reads CASTGNTGTYEQYF. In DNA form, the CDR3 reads TGTGCCAGCACCGGCAATACGGGAACCTACGAGCAGTACTTC.

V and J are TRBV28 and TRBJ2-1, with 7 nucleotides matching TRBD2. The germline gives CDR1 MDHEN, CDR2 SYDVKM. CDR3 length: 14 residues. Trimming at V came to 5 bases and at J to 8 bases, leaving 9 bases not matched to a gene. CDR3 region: CASSSGTHAYEQFF. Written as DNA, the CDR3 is TGTGCCAGCAGTAGCGGGACTCACGCGTATGAGCAGTTCTTC. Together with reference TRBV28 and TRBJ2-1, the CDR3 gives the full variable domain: DVKVTQSSRYLVKRTGEKVFLECVQDMDHENMFWYRQDPGLGLRLIYFSYDVKMKEKGDIPEGYSVSREKKERFSLILESASTNQTSMYLCASSSGTHAYEQFFGPGTRLTVL.

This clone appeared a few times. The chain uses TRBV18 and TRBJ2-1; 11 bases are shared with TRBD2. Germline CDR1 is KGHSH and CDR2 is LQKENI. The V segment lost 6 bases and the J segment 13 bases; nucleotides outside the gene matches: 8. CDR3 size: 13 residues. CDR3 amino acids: CASSLPSGRLQFF. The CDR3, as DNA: TGTGCCAGCTCCCTTCCTAGCGGGAGGCTACAGTTCTTC.

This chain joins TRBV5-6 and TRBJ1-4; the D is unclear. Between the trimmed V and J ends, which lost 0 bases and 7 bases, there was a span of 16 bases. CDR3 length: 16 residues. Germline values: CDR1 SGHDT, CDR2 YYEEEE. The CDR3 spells CASSLGARLNSEKLFF. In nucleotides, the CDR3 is TGTGCCAGCAGCTTGGGGGCGAGACTAAATAGTGAAAAACTGTTTTTT.

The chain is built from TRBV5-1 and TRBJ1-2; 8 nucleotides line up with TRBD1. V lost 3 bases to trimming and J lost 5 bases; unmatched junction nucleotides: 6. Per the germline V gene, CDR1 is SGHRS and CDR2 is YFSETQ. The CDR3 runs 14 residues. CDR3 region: CASSSGQGFYGYTF. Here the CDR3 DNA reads TGCGCCAGCAGCTCCGGACAGGGTTTTTATGGCTACACCTTC.

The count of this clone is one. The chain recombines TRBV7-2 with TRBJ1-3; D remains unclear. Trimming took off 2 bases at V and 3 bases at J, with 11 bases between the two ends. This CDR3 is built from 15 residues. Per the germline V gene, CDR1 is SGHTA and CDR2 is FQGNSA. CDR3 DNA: TGTGCCAGCAGCTTAAGTGGGCTGAATGGAAACACCATATATTTT. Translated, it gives CASSLSGLNGNTIYF.

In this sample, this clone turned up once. The CDR3 is CASSRAGWYF. In DNA, the CDR3 is TGTGCCAGTAGTAGAGCAGGGTGGTACTTC. The chain has TRBV19 and TRBJ2-7; D may be TRBD1 (5 bases). Germline CDR1 reads LNHDA; CDR2 reads SQIVND (reference sequence). This CDR3 has 10 amino acids. V lost 4 bases to trimming and J lost 12 bases, with 10 bases between them.

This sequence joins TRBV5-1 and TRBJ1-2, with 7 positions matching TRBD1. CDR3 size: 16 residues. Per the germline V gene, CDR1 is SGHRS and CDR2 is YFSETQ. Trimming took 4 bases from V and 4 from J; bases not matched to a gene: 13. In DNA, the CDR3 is TGCGCCAGCAGCGACGGGACAGCGCCATTAGGCTATGGCTACACCTTC. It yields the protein CASSDGTAPLGYGYTF.

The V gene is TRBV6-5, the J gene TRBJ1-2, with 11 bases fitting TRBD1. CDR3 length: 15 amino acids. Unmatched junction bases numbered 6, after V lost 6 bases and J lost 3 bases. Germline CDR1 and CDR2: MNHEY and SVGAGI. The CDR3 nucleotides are TGTGCCAGCAGCCCCGGACAGGGGGCTGACTATGGCTACACCTTC. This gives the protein CASSPGQGADYGYTF.

CDR3 protein: CASSAGTGGPSPLHF. The CDR3 nucleotides read TGTGCCAGCAGCGCCGGGACAGGGGGTCCCTCACCCCTCCACTTT. The chain employs TRBV7-9 and TRBJ1-6; 11 nucleotides match TRBD1. The CDR3 loop spans 15 amino acids. The germline CDR1 and CDR2 sequences are SEHNR and FQNEAQ (reference sequence). V lost 5 bases and J lost 10; bases outside the gene matches: 7.

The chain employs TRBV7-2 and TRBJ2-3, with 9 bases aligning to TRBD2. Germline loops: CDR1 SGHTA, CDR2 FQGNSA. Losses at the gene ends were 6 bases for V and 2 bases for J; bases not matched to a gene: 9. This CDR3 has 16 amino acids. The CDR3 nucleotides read TGTGCCAGCAGGTCAGGGGCGGGAGGGTTCACAGATACGCAGTATTTT. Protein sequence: CASRSGAGGFTDTQYF. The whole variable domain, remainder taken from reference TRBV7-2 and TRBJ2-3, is GAGVSQSPSNKVTEKGKDVELRCDPISGHTALYWYRQSLGQGLEFLIYFQGNSAPDKSGLPSDRFSAERTGGSVSTLTIQRTQQEDSAVYLCASRSGAGGFTDTQYFGPGTRLTVL.

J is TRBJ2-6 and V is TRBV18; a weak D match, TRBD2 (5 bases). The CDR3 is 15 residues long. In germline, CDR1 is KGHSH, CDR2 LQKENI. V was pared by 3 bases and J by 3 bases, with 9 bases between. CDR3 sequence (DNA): TGTGCCAGCTCACCTAATGGACTTGGGGCCAACGTCCTGACTTTC. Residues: CASSPNGLGANVLTF.

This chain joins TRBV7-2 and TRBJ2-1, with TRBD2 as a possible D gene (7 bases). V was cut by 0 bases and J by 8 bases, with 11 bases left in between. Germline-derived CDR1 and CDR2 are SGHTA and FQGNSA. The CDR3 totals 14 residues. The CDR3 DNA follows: TGTGCCAGCAGCTTAGCGGGGGGGCACGATGAGCAGTTCTTC. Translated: CASSLAGGHDEQFF. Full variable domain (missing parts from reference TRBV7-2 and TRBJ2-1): GAGVSQSPSNKVTEKGKDVELRCDPISGHTALYWYRQSLGQGLEFLIYFQGNSAPDKSGLPSDRFSAERTGGSVSTLTIQRTQQEDSAVYLCASSLAGGHDEQFFGPGTRLTVL.

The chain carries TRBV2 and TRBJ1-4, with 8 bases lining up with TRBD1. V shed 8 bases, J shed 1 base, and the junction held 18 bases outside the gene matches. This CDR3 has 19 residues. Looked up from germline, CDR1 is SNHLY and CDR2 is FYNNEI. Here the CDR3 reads CASQLKRDHTGGTNEKLFF. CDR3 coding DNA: TGTGCCAGCCAGCTTAAGCGCGATCATACAGGGGGAACTAATGAAAAACTGTTTTTT.

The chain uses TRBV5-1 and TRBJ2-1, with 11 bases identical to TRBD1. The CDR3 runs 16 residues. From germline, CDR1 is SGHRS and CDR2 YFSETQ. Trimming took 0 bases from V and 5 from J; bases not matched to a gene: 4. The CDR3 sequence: CASSLAEGQGDNEQFF. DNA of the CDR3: TGCGCCAGCAGCTTGGCCGAGGGACAGGGGGACAATGAGCAGTTCTTC.

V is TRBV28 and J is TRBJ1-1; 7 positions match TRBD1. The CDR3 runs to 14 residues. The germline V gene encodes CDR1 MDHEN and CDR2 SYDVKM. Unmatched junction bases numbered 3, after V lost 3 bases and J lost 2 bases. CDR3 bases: TGTGCCAGCAGTTTCCGACAGGGAAACACTGAAGCTTTCTTT. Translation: CASSFRQGNTEAFF.

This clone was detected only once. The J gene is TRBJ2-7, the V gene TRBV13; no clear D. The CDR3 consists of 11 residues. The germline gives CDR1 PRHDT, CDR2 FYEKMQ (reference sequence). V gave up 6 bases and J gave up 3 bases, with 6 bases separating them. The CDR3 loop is CASRGSYEQYF. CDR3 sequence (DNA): TGTGCCAGCAGGGGCAGCTACGAGCAGTACTTC. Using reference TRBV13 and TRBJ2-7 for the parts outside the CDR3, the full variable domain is AAGVIQSPRHLIKEKRETATLKCYPIPRHDTVYWYQQGPGQDPQFLISFYEKMQSDKGSIPDRFSAQQFSDYHSELNMSSLELGDSALYFCASRGSYEQYFGPGTRLTVT.

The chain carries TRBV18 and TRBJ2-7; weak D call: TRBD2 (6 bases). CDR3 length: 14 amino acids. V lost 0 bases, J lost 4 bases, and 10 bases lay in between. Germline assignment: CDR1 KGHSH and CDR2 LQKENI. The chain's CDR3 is CASSPPSGVYEQYF. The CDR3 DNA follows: TGTGCCAGCTCACCACCTAGCGGAGTGTACGAGCAGTACTTC.

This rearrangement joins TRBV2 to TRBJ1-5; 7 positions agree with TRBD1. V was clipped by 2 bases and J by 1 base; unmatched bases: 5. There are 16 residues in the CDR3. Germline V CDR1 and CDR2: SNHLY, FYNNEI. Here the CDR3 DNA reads TGTGCCAGCAGTGAATTGGGACAGAGGAGCAATCAGCCCCAGCATTTT. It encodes CASSELGQRSNQPQHF.

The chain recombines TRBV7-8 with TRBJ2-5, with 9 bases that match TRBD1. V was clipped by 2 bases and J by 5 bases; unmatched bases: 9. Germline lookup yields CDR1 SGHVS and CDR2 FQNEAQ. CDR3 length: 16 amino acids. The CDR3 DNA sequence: TGTGCCAGCAGCTTATTACAGGGGGCGGAATTGGAGACCCAGTACTTC. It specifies CASSLLQGAELETQYF.

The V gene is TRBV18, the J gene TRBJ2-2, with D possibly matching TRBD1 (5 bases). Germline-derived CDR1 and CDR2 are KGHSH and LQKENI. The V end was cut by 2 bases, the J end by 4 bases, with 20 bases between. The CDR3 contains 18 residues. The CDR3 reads CASSPTRYVGQITGELFF. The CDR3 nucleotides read TGTGCCAGCTCACCAACTCGGTATGTTGGACAAATCACCGGGGAGCTGTTTTTT.

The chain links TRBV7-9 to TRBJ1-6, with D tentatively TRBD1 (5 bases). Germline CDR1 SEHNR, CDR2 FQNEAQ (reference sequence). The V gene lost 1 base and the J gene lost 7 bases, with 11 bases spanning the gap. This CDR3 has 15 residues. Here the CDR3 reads CASSLEGARNSPLHF. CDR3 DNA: TGTGCCAGCAGCTTAGAAGGGGCGAGAAATTCACCCCTCCACTTT.

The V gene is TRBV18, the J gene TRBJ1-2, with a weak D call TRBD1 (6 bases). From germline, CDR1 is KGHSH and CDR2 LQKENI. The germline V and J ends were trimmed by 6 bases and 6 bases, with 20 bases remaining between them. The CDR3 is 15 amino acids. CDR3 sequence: CASSLGQPPRHGYTF. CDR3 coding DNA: TGTGCCAGCTCCTTAGGACAGCCTCCCCGGCATGGCTACACCTTC. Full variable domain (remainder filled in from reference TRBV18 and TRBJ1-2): NAGVMQNPRHLVRRRGQEARLRCSPMKGHSHVYWYRQLPEEGLKFMVYLQKENIIDESGMPKERFSAEFPKEGPSILRIQQVVRGDSAAYFCASSLGQPPRHGYTFGSGTRLTVV.